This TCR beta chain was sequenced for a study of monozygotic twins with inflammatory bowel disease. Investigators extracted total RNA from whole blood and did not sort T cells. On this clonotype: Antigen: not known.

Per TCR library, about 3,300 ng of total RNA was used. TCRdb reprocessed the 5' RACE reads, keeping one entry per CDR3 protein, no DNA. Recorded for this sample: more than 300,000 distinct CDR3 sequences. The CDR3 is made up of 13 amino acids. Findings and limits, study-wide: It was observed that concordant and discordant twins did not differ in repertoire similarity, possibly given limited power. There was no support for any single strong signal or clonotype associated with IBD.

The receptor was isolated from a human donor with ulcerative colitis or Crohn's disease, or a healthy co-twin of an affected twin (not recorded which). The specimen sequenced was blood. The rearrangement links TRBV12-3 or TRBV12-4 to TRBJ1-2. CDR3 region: CASSLSNSAGYTF.